Following are 11 T cell receptor beta chains from one sample sequenced in a study of blood T cell repertoires in COVID-19. The method was immunoSEQ multiplex PCR; TCRdb's version includes in-frame clones alone and lacks a portion of them. There are some 200,000 clones in the sample; 70% to 90% occur only once, and about 6.5% lies in the top ten. The sample was peripheral blood. All receptors derive from a woman older than 75 in a cohort sampled during active or convalescent COVID-19.

There are a few counts of this clone. This rearrangement joins TRBV5-6 to TRBJ1-2; weak D call: TRBD1 (5 bases). Germline assignment: CDR1 SGHDT and CDR2 YYEEEE. V lost 4 bases and J 6 bases, leaving 19 bases between the germline ends. CDR3 size: 15 residues. This chain's CDR3 is CASSRDTRVGHGYTF. The CDR3 DNA follows: TGTGCCAGCAGCCGTGACACAAGGGTGGGGCATGGCTACACCTTC.

This sequence joins TRBV18 and TRBJ1-1, with D possibly TRBD1 on 6 matching bases. CDR1 KGHSH and CDR2 LQKENI come from the germline V gene. V was cut by 4 bases and J by 1 base, with 19 bases left in between. There are 17 residues in the CDR3. The CDR3 DNA is TGTGCCAGCTCACAAAGTCCCGGGACAAGTTCGAACACTGAAGCTTTCTTT. Its protein is CASSQSPGTSSNTEAFF.

This clone was detected only once. The chain is built from TRBV10-3 and TRBJ2-4; D possibly corresponds to TRBD2 (6 bases). Germline V gene lookup returns CDR1 ENHRY and CDR2 SYGVKD. V dropped 1 base and J dropped 0 bases, with 13 bases sitting between them. CDR3 size: 17 residues. CDR3: CAISELGGLLAKNIQYF. The CDR3 DNA reads as TGTGCCATCAGTGAGTTGGGAGGACTACTAGCCAAAAACATTCAGTACTTC.

In DNA form, the CDR3 reads TGTGCTGTCGTCAGGGTCGTCGGTACAGATACGCAGTATTTT. This codes for CAVVRVVGTDTQYF. The chain combines TRBV30 with TRBJ2-3; D is perhaps TRBD1 (5 bases). CDR3 length equals 14 residues. The V gene's germline CDR1 is GTSNPN and CDR2 SVGIG (reference sequence).

This clone was counted a single time. CDR3 DNA: TGTGCCGTCCGTTTGCGGGACTACAATGAGCAGTTCTTC. Protein: CAVRLRDYNEQFF. The chain is built from TRBV12-3 or TRBV12-4 and TRBJ2-1, with a tentative D call TRBD2 (6 bases). V was pared by 11 bases and J by 3 bases, with 14 bases between. The CDR3 is made up of 13 amino acids.

This clone was found once. The rearrangement links TRBV7-8 to TRBJ2-7, with TRBD1 matching over 7 bases. The V and J ends lost 5 bases and 2 bases, in that order; junction bases with no gene match: 6. This CDR3 has 14 residues. Germline CDR1 and CDR2: SGHVS and FQNEAQ. The chain's CDR3 is CASSPRTGPYEQYV. The CDR3 bases are TGTGCCAGCAGCCCGCGGACAGGTCCCTACGAGCAGTACGTC.

The rearrangement uses TRBV5-1 and TRBJ1-2; 11 bases are a match to TRBD1. CDR1 and CDR2 from the germline V gene are SGHRS and YFSETQ. The CDR3 sequence is 13 residues long. The trim removed 4 bases at V and 6 bases at J, leaving 2 bases unmatched. CDR3: CASSGTGGDGYTF. DNA for the CDR3: TGCGCCAGCAGCGGGACAGGGGGAGATGGCTACACCTTC.

The chain combines TRBV7-6 with TRBJ2-2; 8 bases map to TRBD2. The CDR3 has 19 residues. Looked up from germline, CDR1 is SGHVS and CDR2 is FNYEAQ. The V segment lost 7 bases and the J segment 3 bases; nucleotides outside the gene matches: 19. CDR3 DNA sequence: TGTGCCAGCAACCGGGGGGGGGCAGGGGCCCTCTCCGACACCGGGGAGCTGTTTTTT. It specifies CASNRGGAGALSDTGELFF.

The rearrangement uses TRBV4-3 and TRBJ1-4; D is possibly TRBD1 (6 bases). V lost 2 bases to trimming and J lost 4 bases, with 14 bases between them. The CDR3 sequence is 16 residues long. Germline V gene data show CDR1 as LGHNA and CDR2 as YSLEER. CDR3 loop: CASSQQHGQLNEKLFF. CDR3 bases: TGCGCCAGCAGCCAACAACACGGACAGCTTAATGAAAAACTGTTTTTT.

The chain uses TRBV27 and TRBJ2-3, with 13 bases that match TRBD2. V was pared by 5 bases and J by 5 bases, with 4 bases of the junction left unmatched. CDR1 and CDR2 from the germline V gene are MNHEY and SMNVEV (reference sequence). CDR3 length: 15 amino acids. The CDR3 sequence is CASSDGLAGVDTQYF. DNA of the CDR3: TGTGCCAGCAGTGACGGACTAGCGGGGGTAGATACGCAGTATTTT.

The V and J genes are TRBV30 and TRBJ1-1; D unresolved. CDR1 GTSNPN and CDR2 SVGIG come from the germline V gene (reference sequence). The CDR3 has 13 residues. V lost 1 base, J lost 5 bases, and 11 bases lay in between. In DNA form, the CDR3 reads TGTGCCTGGAGTGAGGGAGGGTTTACTGAAGCTTTCTTT. It specifies CAWSEGGFTEAFF.